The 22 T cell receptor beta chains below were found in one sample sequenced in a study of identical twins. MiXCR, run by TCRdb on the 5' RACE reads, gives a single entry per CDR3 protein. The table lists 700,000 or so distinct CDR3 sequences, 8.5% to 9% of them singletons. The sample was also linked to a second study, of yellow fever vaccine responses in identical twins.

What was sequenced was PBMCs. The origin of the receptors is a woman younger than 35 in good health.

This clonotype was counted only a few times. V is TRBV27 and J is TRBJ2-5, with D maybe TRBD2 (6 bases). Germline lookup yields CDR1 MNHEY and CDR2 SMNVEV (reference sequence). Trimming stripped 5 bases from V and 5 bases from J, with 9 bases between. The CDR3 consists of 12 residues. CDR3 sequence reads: CASSTGSETQYF. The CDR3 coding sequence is TGTGCCAGCAGTACCGGGAGCGAGACCCAGTACTTC.

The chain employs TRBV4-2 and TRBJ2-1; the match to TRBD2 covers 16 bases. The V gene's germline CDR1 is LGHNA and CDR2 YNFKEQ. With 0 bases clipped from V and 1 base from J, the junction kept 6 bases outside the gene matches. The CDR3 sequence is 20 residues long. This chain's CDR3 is CASSQEAGLAGGPSYNEQFF. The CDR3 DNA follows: TGTGCCAGCAGCCAAGAGGCGGGACTAGCGGGAGGGCCATCCTACAATGAGCAGTTCTTC.

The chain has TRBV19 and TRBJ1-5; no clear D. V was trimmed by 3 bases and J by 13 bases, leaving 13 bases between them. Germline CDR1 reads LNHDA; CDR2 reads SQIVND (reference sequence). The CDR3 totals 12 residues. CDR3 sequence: CASSIGGVSQHF. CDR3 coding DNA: TGTGCCAGTAGTATCGGTGGGGTTTCTCAGCATTTT.

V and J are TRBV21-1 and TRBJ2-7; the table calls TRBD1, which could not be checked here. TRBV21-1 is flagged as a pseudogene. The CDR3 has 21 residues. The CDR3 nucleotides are TGTGCCAGCAGCCTCCGACAGGGGTCGTGGCTAGCCGAATTCGCAACCTACGAGCAGTACTTC. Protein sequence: CASSLRQGSWLAEFATYEQYF.

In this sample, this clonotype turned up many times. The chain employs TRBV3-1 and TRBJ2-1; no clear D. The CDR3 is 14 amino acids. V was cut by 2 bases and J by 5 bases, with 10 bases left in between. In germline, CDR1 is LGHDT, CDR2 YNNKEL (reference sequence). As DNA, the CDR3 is TGTGCCAGCAGCCAATTTCTGCCAAACAATGAGCAGTTCTTC. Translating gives CASSQFLPNNEQFF.

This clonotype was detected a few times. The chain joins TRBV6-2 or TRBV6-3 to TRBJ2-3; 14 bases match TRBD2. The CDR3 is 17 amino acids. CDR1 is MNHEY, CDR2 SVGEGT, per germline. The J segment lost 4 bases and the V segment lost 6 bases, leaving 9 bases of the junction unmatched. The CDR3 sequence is CASSTPPGLAGADTQYF. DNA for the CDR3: TGTGCCAGCAGCACACCCCCGGGACTAGCGGGAGCAGATACGCAGTATTTT.

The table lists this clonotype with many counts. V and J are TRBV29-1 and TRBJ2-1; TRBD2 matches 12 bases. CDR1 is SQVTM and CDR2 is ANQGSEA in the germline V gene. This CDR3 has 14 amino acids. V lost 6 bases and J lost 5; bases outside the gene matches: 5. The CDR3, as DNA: TGCAGCGTAGCTAGCGGGGGGGCCCACAATGAGCAGTTCTTC. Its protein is CSVASGGAHNEQFF.

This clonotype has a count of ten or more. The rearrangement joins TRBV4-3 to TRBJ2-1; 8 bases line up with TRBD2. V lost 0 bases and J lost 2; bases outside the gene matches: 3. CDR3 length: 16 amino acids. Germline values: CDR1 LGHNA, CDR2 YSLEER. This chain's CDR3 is CASSQDSSGPYNEQFF. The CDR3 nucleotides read TGCGCCAGCAGCCAAGATTCTAGCGGGCCCTACAATGAGCAGTTCTTC.

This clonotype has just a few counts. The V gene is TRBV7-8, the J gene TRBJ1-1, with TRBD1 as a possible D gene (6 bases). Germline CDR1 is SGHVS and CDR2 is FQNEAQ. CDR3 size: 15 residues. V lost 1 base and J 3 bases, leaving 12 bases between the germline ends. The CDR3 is CASSLVGGADTEAFF. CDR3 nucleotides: TGTGCCAGCAGCTTAGTCGGGGGGGCGGACACTGAAGCTTTCTTT.

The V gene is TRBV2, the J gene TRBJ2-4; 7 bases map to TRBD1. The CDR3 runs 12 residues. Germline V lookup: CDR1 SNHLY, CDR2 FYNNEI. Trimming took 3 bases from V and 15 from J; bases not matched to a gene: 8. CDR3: CASSEGPGGGYF. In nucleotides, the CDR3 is TGTGCCAGCAGTGAGGGTCCAGGGGGTGGGTACTTC.

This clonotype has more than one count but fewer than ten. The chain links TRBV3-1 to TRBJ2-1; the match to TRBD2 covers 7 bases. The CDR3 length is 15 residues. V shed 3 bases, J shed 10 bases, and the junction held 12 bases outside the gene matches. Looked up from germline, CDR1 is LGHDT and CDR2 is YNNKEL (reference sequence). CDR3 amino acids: CASSHNGLVRGEQFF. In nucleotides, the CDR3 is TGTGCCAGCAGCCATAACGGACTAGTTAGGGGCGAGCAGTTCTTC.

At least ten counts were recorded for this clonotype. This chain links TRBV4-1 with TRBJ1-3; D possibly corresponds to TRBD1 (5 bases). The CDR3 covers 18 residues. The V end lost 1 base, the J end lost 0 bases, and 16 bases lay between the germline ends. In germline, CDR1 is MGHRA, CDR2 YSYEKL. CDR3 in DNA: TGCGCCAGCAGCCAAGGGGGCCGGGACTCCGACTCTGGAAACACCATATATTTT. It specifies CASSQGGRDSDSGNTIYF.

CDR3 DNA: TGCAGTGCCCGAAACAGGGTTGGGAATCAGCCCCAGCATTTT. Its protein is CSARNRVGNQPQHF. The V gene is TRBV20-1, the J gene TRBJ1-5; maybe TRBD1 (6 bases). The CDR3 runs to 14 residues. Per the germline V gene, CDR1 is DFQATT and CDR2 is SNEGSKA (reference sequence). With 6 bases removed from V and 4 bases from J, the gap between germline ends came to 16 bases.

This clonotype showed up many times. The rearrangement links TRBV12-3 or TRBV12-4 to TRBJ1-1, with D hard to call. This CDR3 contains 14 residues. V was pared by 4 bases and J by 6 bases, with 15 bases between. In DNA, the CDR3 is TGTGCCAGCAGTTCGCCCCGGGGTCGCGCTGAAGCTTTCTTT. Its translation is CASSSPRGRAEAFF.

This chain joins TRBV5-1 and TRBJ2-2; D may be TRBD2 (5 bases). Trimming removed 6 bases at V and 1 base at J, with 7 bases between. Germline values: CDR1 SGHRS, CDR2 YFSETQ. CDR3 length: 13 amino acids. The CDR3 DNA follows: TGCGCCAGCATGAGGGAGAACACCGGGGAGCTGTTTTTT. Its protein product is CASMRENTGELFF.

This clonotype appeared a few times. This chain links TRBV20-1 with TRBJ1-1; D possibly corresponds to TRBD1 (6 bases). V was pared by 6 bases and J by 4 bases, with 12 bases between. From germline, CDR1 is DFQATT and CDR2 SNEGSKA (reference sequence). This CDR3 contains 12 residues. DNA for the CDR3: TGCAGTGCCCACAGGGCGGGCACTGAAGCTTTCTTT. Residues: CSAHRAGTEAFF.

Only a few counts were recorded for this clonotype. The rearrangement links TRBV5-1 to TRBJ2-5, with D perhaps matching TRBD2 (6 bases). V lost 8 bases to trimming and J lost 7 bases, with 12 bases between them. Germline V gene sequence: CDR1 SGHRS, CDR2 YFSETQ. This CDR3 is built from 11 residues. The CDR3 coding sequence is TGCGCCAGTGAGGCCGGGGGGACCCAGTACTTC. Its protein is CASEAGGTQYF. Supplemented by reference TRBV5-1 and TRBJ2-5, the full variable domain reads KAGVTQTPRYLIKTRGQQVTLSCSPISGHRSVSWYQQTPGQGLQFLFEYFSETQRNKGNFPGRFSGRQFSNSRSEMNVSTLELGDSALYLCASEAGGTQYFGPGTRLLVL.

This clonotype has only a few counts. The CDR3 here is CASSPATGQNTEAFF. The CDR3 DNA is TGTGCCAGCAGCCCCGCGACAGGGCAGAACACTGAAGCTTTCTTT. The chain joins TRBV4-2 to TRBJ1-1; TRBD1 aligns across 7 bases. Germline V gives CDR1 LGHNA, CDR2 YNFKEQ. Trimming at V came to 4 bases and at J to 1 base, leaving 6 bases not matched to a gene. There are 15 residues in the CDR3.

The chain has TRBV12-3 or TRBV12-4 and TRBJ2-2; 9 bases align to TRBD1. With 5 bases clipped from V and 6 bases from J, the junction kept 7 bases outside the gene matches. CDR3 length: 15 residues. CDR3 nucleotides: TGTGCCAGCAGTAACCGGGACAGGGTACCCGGGGAGCTGTTTTTT. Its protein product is CASSNRDRVPGELFF.

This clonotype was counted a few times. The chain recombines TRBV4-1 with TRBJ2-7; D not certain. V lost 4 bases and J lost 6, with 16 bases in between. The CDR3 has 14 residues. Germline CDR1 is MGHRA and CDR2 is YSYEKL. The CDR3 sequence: CASSLSHSAPEQYF. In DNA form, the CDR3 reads TGCGCCAGCAGCCTATCGCACTCAGCTCCCGAGCAGTACTTC.

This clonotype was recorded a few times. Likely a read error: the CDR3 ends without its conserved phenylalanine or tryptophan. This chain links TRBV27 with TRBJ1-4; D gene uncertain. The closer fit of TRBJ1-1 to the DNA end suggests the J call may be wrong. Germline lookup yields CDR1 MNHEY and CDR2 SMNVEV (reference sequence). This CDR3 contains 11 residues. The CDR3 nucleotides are TGTGCCAGCAGTTCCGTGTGTCGGGCTTTCTGT. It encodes CASSSVCRAFC.

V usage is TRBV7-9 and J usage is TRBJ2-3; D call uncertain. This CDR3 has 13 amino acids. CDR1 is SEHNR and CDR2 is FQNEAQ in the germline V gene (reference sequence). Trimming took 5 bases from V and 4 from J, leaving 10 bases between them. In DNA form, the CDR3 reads TGTGCCAGCAGCCCCCCGGTCGCAGATACGCAGTATTTT. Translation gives CASSPPVADTQYF.